A selection of T cell receptor beta chains follows, all from one sample in a study of T-cell reconstitution after alpha-beta-depleted transplantation in children. TCRdb analysed the PCR reads with MiXCR anew, one entry per CDR3 protein. Here the sample spans almost 500,000 distinct CDR3 sequences, about 11% being singletons. The sample in question was PBMCs, obtained before TCRalphabeta/CD19-depleted stem cell transplant. Every receptor here comes from a child aged 2-15 years with inherited bone marrow failure, due to receive a stem cell transplant. Both conserved end residues are part of each CDR3. Fields, in order: V gene, J gene, clone size, D gene, CDR3 protein, CDR3 DNA. The D gene is left open where the match is weak. Clone size is not always given. Where it is, it says once, few, many or a class for expanded clones.

v_call: TRBV6-5
j_call: TRBJ2-7
clone_size: many
d_call: -
cdr3_aa: CASRLGGEQYF
cdr3_nt: TGTGCCAGCAGACTAGGCGGGGAGCAGTACTTC

v_call: TRBV5-1
j_call: TRBJ2-5
clone_size: many
d_call: TRBD2
cdr3_aa: CASGLGDYWETQYF
cdr3_nt: TGCGCCAGCGGTCTAGGGGACTACTGGGAGACCCAGTACTTC

v_call: TRBV12-3/TRBV12-4
j_call: TRBJ1-1
clone_size: few
d_call: -
cdr3_aa: CASSSYVNTEAFF
cdr3_nt: TGTGCCAGCAGTTCGTACGTGAACACTGAAGCTTTCTTT

v_call: TRBV29-1
j_call: TRBJ2-1
clone_size: many
d_call: TRBD2
cdr3_aa: CSVEGLAGGLYNEQFF
cdr3_nt: TGCAGCGTTGAAGGACTAGCGGGAGGGCTTTACAATGAGCAGTTCTTC

v_call: TRBV6-5
j_call: TRBJ2-1
clone_size: many
d_call: TRBD2
cdr3_aa: CASSTSGTSKGYEQFF
cdr3_nt: TGTGCCAGCAGCACCTCCGGGACTAGCAAGGGTTATGAGCAGTTCTTC

v_call: TRBV28
j_call: TRBJ2-1
clone_size: many
d_call: TRBD1
cdr3_aa: CASSEGQGMAYNEQFF
cdr3_nt: TGTGCCAGCAGTGAGGGACAGGGGATGGCCTACAATGAGCAGTTCTTC

v_call: TRBV7-9
j_call: TRBJ2-3
clone_size: many
d_call: -
cdr3_aa: CASSLRLVDTQYF
cdr3_nt: TGTGCCAGCAGCTTAAGATTGGTCGATACGCAGTATTTT

v_call: TRBV6-6
j_call: TRBJ2-7
clone_size: many
d_call: -
cdr3_aa: CASGAGHYEQYF
cdr3_nt: TGTGCCAGCGGGGCGGGACATTACGAGCAGTACTTC

v_call: TRBV3-1
j_call: TRBJ2-7
clone_size: once
d_call: -
cdr3_aa: CASSKTPRGPYEQYF
cdr3_nt: TGTGCCAGCAGCAAAACACCCCGAGGTCCCTACGAGCAGTACTTC

v_call: TRBV7-9
j_call: TRBJ2-2
clone_size: many
d_call: -
cdr3_aa: CASKSGRTGELFF
cdr3_nt: TGTGCCAGCAAATCTGGGCGGACCGGGGAGCTGTTTTTT

v_call: TRBV10-2
j_call: TRBJ2-5
clone_size: many
d_call: -
cdr3_aa: CASSELGGEETQYF
cdr3_nt: TGCGCCAGCAGTGAGCTGGGGGGCGAAGAGACCCAGTACTTC

v_call: TRBV5-1
j_call: TRBJ2-1
clone_size: many
d_call: -
cdr3_aa: CASIWPSSEQFF
cdr3_nt: TGCGCCAGCATCTGGCCCTCTTCCGAGCAGTTCTTC

v_call: TRBV15
j_call: TRBJ1-2
clone_size: many
d_call: TRBD1
cdr3_aa: CATSRGEEGAYGYTF
cdr3_nt: TGTGCCACCAGCAGAGGGGAGGAGGGGGCTTATGGCTACACCTTC

v_call: TRBV12-3/TRBV12-4
j_call: TRBJ2-3
clone_size: many
d_call: -
cdr3_aa: CASSLQGTDTQYF
cdr3_nt: TGTGCCAGCAGTTTACAGGGCACAGATACGCAGTATTTT

v_call: TRBV15
j_call: TRBJ2-7
clone_size: many
d_call: TRBD2
cdr3_aa: CATSTGLAGVYEQYF
cdr3_nt: TGTGCCACCAGCACTGGACTAGCGGGAGTCTACGAGCAGTACTTC

v_call: TRBV6-5
j_call: TRBJ2-5
clone_size: -
d_call: -
cdr3_aa: CASSYSYSTGQETQYF
cdr3_nt: TGTGCCAGCAGTTACTCCTACTCGACTGGACAAGAGACCCAGTACTTC

v_call: TRBV7-9
j_call: TRBJ2-5
clone_size: few
d_call: -
cdr3_aa: CASSLKGETQYF
cdr3_nt: TGTGCCAGCAGCTTAAAGGGGGAGACCCAGTACTTC

v_call: TRBV5-1
j_call: TRBJ2-7
clone_size: -
d_call: -
cdr3_aa: CASSLERSGTGQYF
cdr3_nt: TGCGCCAGCAGCTTGGAGAGGAGCGGTACGGGGCAGTACTTC

v_call: TRBV5-6
j_call: TRBJ1-1
clone_size: -
d_call: -
cdr3_aa: CASSFGSGGLDTEAFF
cdr3_nt: TGTGCCAGCAGCTTCGGGTCGGGGGGCTTGGACACTGAAGCTTTCTTT

v_call: TRBV4-3
j_call: TRBJ2-7
clone_size: few
d_call: -
cdr3_aa: CASSQGLSGYEQYF
cdr3_nt: TGCGCCAGCAGCCAAGGGTTGAGTGGCTACGAGCAGTACTTC

v_call: TRBV4-3
j_call: TRBJ2-1
clone_size: -
d_call: TRBD2
cdr3_aa: CASSLISGRPYNEQFF
cdr3_nt: TGCGCCAGCAGCCTGATATCCGGGAGGCCCTACAATGAGCAGTTCTTC

v_call: TRBV4-3
j_call: TRBJ1-6
clone_size: many
d_call: -
cdr3_aa: CASSQDPASPLHF
cdr3_nt: TGCGCCAGCAGCCAAGATCCGGCTTCACCCCTCCACTTT

v_call: TRBV18
j_call: TRBJ1-1
clone_size: few
d_call: -
cdr3_aa: CASSPSSYTEAFF
cdr3_nt: TGTGCCAGCTCACCATCCTCTTACACTGAAGCTTTCTTT

v_call: TRBV19
j_call: TRBJ1-5
clone_size: many
d_call: -
cdr3_aa: CASSIAGTFGNQPQHF
cdr3_nt: TGTGCCAGTAGTATTGCAGGGACTTTTGGGAATCAGCCCCAGCATTTT

v_call: TRBV4-3
j_call: TRBJ2-7
clone_size: many
d_call: TRBD2
cdr3_aa: CASSQDLATSGHEQYF
cdr3_nt: TGCGCCAGCAGCCAAGATCTTGCGACTAGCGGCCACGAGCAGTACTTC

v_call: TRBV24-1
j_call: TRBJ2-3
clone_size: many
d_call: TRBD1
cdr3_aa: CATSDLQQGIDTQYF
cdr3_nt: TGTGCCACCAGTGATTTGCAACAGGGGATAGATACGCAGTATTTT

v_call: TRBV18
j_call: TRBJ2-3
clone_size: few
d_call: -
cdr3_aa: CASPPAELDTFSSTDTQYF
cdr3_nt: TGTGCCAGCCCCCCGGCAGAGCTAGATACCTTCTCTAGCACAGATACGCAGTATTTT

v_call: TRBV6-1
j_call: TRBJ2-2
clone_size: many
d_call: -
cdr3_aa: CASRGQGGTGELFF
cdr3_nt: TGTGCCAGCAGGGGACAAGGGGGCACCGGGGAGCTGTTTTTT

v_call: TRBV5-1
j_call: TRBJ2-3
clone_size: few
d_call: -
cdr3_aa: CASTLRGPILTDTQYF
cdr3_nt: TGCGCCAGCACTTTACGGGGGCCAATACTCACAGATACGCAGTATTTT

v_call: TRBV7-9
j_call: TRBJ2-1
clone_size: many
d_call: -
cdr3_aa: CASSLDGPQFF
cdr3_nt: TGTGCCAGCAGCTTAGACGGACCCCAGTTCTTC

v_call: TRBV5-1
j_call: TRBJ2-5
clone_size: many
d_call: -
cdr3_aa: CASSLGSNLGETQYF
cdr3_nt: TGCGCCAGCAGCTTGGGAAGTAATTTAGGAGAGACCCAGTACTTC

v_call: TRBV10-3
j_call: TRBJ2-3
clone_size: many
d_call: -
cdr3_aa: CAISDLSDTQYF
cdr3_nt: TGTGCCATCAGTGACCTGTCAGATACGCAGTATTTT

v_call: TRBV18
j_call: TRBJ1-4
clone_size: -
d_call: -
cdr3_aa: CASSPGRGSWIEKLFF
cdr3_nt: TGTGCCAGCTCACCTGGGCGTGGGAGTTGGATTGAAAAACTGTTTTTT

v_call: TRBV19
j_call: TRBJ2-5
clone_size: -
d_call: TRBD1
cdr3_aa: CASSIGGRDRETQYF
cdr3_nt: TGTGCCAGTAGTATAGGGGGCCGGGACAGGGAGACCCAGTACTTC

v_call: TRBV28
j_call: TRBJ2-1
clone_size: many
d_call: TRBD1
cdr3_aa: CASSLAGTGSYNEQFF
cdr3_nt: TGTGCCAGCAGTTTAGCTGGGACAGGGTCCTACAATGAGCAGTTCTTC

v_call: TRBV27
j_call: TRBJ2-1
clone_size: many
d_call: -
cdr3_aa: CASSLGHPASYNEQFF
cdr3_nt: TGTGCCAGCAGCCTTGGGCATCCAGCCTCCTACAATGAGCAGTTCTTC

v_call: TRBV11-2
j_call: TRBJ2-7
clone_size: few
d_call: TRBD2
cdr3_aa: CASSLDLASGSEEQYF
cdr3_nt: TGTGCCAGCAGCTTAGATCTGGCTAGCGGGAGTGAGGAGCAGTACTTC

v_call: TRBV5-1
j_call: TRBJ2-2
clone_size: -
d_call: -
cdr3_aa: CASSLVLANTGELFF
cdr3_nt: TGCGCCAGCAGCTTGGTACTAGCGAACACCGGGGAGCTGTTTTTT

v_call: TRBV28
j_call: TRBJ2-1
clone_size: many
d_call: TRBD2
cdr3_aa: CASSGGYNEQFF
cdr3_nt: TGTGCCAGCAGCGGGGGGTACAATGAGCAGTTCTTC

v_call: TRBV7-2
j_call: TRBJ2-2
clone_size: many
d_call: -
cdr3_aa: CASSALSTGELFF
cdr3_nt: TGTGCCAGCAGCGCACTCTCCACCGGGGAGCTGTTTTTT

v_call: TRBV24-1
j_call: TRBJ2-1
clone_size: many
d_call: -
cdr3_aa: CATSDNSDNEQFF
cdr3_nt: TGTGCCACCAGTGACAATAGCGACAATGAGCAGTTCTTC

v_call: TRBV7-9
j_call: TRBJ2-2
clone_size: many
d_call: -
cdr3_aa: CATTGLNTGELFF
cdr3_nt: TGTGCCACCACGGGATTGAACACCGGGGAGCTGTTTTTT